Detailed here is one T cell receptor (beta chain). Its specificity is unknown. There were only healthy Caucasians among the donors. The data are from a study of identical twins. Trimming left V 2 bases short and J 0 bases short, with 15 bases between. The V gene's germline CDR1 is SGDLS and CDR2 YYNGEE. The CDR3 is made up of 16 amino acids. Findings and caveats of the study: A cross-sectional statistical analysis, not follow-up of the same donors, supported the conclusions.

A universal primer site arose from template switching, and cDNA bore unique molecular identifiers. TCRdb ran MiXCR on the 5' RACE reads and lists one entry per CDR3 protein. The sample includes 420,000 or so distinct CDR3 sequences, 18% of them seen just once. Sequenced: naive T cells sorted from blood. The TCR originated in a middle-aged man in good health. The rearrangement uses TRBV9 and TRBJ2-7; tentative D call: TRBD2 (7 bases). The CDR3 region has the DNA TGTGCCAGCAGCGTTGAGGGGGGGAACCCCTCCTACGAGCAGTACTTC. Its translation: CASSVEGGNPSYEQYF.